The 15 T cell receptor beta chains listed next were all sequenced from one sample in a study of Ad26.COV2.S vaccination and SARS-CoV-2 variants. TCRdb's table, derived via immunoSEQ multiplex PCR, lists solely in-frame clones and lacks some. The table includes 360,000 or so clones, about nine tenths detected once. Treatment indicated: 19 received Ad26.COV2.S at low or high dose, single or two shots; about 5 received placebo; per-sample allocation not given. The samples date from day 63 after the first vaccine or placebo injection. The specimen was peripheral blood, collected in a trial of Ad26.COV2.S vaccine versus placebo. These receptors were taken from a person aged 18 to 65 who received the Ad26.COV2.S COVID-19 vaccine or a placebo.

The chain links TRBV5-5 to TRBJ1-5; maybe TRBD1 (6 bases). The CDR3 contains 13 residues. The V and J ends lost 2 bases and 6 bases respectively, with 9 bases between them. From germline, CDR1 is SGHKS and CDR2 YYEKEE (reference sequence). The CDR3 coding sequence is TGTGCCAGCAGCTTCTTACAGGGTCAGCCCCAGCATTTT. This sequence encodes CASSFLQGQPQHF.

The chain employs TRBV10-3 and TRBJ2-7; 9 bases line up with TRBD2. CDR1 and CDR2 (germline): ENHRY, SYGVKD. J was trimmed by 1 base and V by 8 bases; bases with no gene match: 21. The CDR3 covers 19 residues. Here the CDR3 DNA reads TGTGCCATCTCCCCTAGGGCTAGCGGGAAGTTCTCCTTATCCTACGAGCAGTACTTC. Protein sequence: CAISPRASGKFSLSYEQYF.

The rearrangement links TRBV4-2 to TRBJ2-7, with TRBD2 matching over 8 bases. V dropped 0 bases and J dropped 0; count of bases not matched to a gene: 4. Germline CDR1 is LGHNA and CDR2 is YNFKEQ. This CDR3 has 16 residues. The DNA of the CDR3 is TGTGCCAGCAGCCAAGAGGTTAGCGGGGCCTCCTACGAGCAGTACTTC. It codes for CASSQEVSGASYEQYF.

The chain combines TRBV7-8 with TRBJ2-7; 7 nucleotides agree with TRBD2. This CDR3 contains 16 residues. Germline loops: CDR1 SGHVS, CDR2 FQNEAQ. The V gene end was trimmed by 3 bases and the J gene end by 3 bases; junction bases not matched to a gene: 11. The chain's CDR3 is CASSLNSAGNVYEQYF. In DNA form, the CDR3 reads TGTGCCAGCAGCTTGAACTCAGCGGGGAATGTCTACGAGCAGTACTTC.

The J gene is TRBJ1-6, the V gene TRBV6-2 or TRBV6-3; D is undetermined. V dropped 5 bases and J dropped 7 bases, with 3 bases sitting between them. CDR3 length: 11 amino acids. Germline V gene data show CDR1 as MNHEY and CDR2 as SVGEGT. The CDR3 loop is CASSRNSPLHF. As DNA, the CDR3 is TGTGCCAGCAGTCGAAATTCACCCCTCCACTTT.

The rearrangement uses TRBV27 and TRBJ1-6; the match to TRBD1 covers 8 bases. The CDR3 is 16 residues long. Germline loops: CDR1 MNHEY, CDR2 SMNVEV (reference sequence). Trimming removed 3 bases from V and 8 bases from J; junction bases left unmatched: 9. The CDR3 sequence is CASSFEAGQGYSPLHF. CDR3 nucleotide sequence: TGTGCCAGCAGTTTCGAGGCCGGACAGGGATATTCACCCCTCCACTTT.

V usage is TRBV5-5 and J usage is TRBJ2-3, with 11 nucleotides matching TRBD1. This CDR3 comprises 16 residues. Germline CDR1 and CDR2: SGHKS and YYEKEE (reference sequence). V was pared by 2 bases and J by 5 bases, with 7 bases of the junction left unmatched. CDR3 nucleotide sequence: TGTGCCAGCAGCTTTAATGGACAGGGGGCGGGAGATACGCAGTATTTT. It translates to CASSFNGQGAGDTQYF.

The chain combines TRBV9 with TRBJ1-1; D may be TRBD1 (5 bases). The V end was cut by 4 bases, the J end by 4 bases, with 20 bases between. CDR3 size: 16 residues. Germline V gene sequence: CDR1 SGDLS, CDR2 YYNGEE. In DNA, the CDR3 is TGTGCCAGCAGCCTTTCAACAGGAACCTTAGGCACTGAAGCTTTCTTT. Translating gives CASSLSTGTLGTEAFF.

V gene TRBV6-5 combines with J gene TRBJ1-2; tentatively, D is TRBD1 (5 bases). This CDR3 is 16 amino acids long. Looked up from germline, CDR1 is MNHEY and CDR2 is SVGAGI. Trimming removed 0 bases from V and 5 bases from J, with 16 bases in between. The CDR3 DNA reads TGTGCCAGCAGTTACTCGTTTAATATGGGACCTTATGGCTACACCTTC. Protein product: CASSYSFNMGPYGYTF.

The chain combines TRBV11-2 with TRBJ1-5; 7 bases match TRBD1. After removal of 4 bases from V and 1 base from J, the junction contained 4 bases not matched to a gene. Germline CDR1 reads SGHAT; CDR2 reads FQNNGV. There are 15 residues in the CDR3. The CDR3, as DNA: TGTGCCAGCAGCTCCCAGGGGGGAAGCAATCAGCCCCAGCATTTT. Its protein is CASSSQGGSNQPQHF.

This chain uses TRBV11-2 with TRBJ1-1, with D maybe TRBD1 (6 bases). The CDR3 contains 16 residues. From germline, CDR1 is SGHAT and CDR2 FQNNGV. V lost 5 bases and J 1 base, leaving 17 bases between the germline ends. CDR3 nucleotide sequence: TGTGCCAGCAGCCTTGGACAGTTCGTGGGGAACACTGAAGCTTTCTTT. Translating it yields CASSLGQFVGNTEAFF.

The V gene is TRBV4-2, the J gene TRBJ2-6; D possibly corresponds to TRBD2 (6 bases). The CDR3 runs 15 residues. In germline, CDR1 is LGHNA, CDR2 YNFKEQ. Trimming took off 0 bases at V and 12 bases at J, with 15 bases between the two ends. This CDR3 reads CASSQDAGRDGVLTF. In DNA, the CDR3 is TGTGCCAGCAGCCAAGATGCAGGGCGGGATGGCGTCCTGACTTTC.

V and J are TRBV19 and TRBJ2-7; TRBD1 matches at 12 bases. The CDR3 extends over 13 amino acids. Trimming removed 9 bases from V and 5 bases from J; junction bases left unmatched: 5. The germline V gene encodes CDR1 LNHDA and CDR2 SQIVND (reference sequence). This CDR3 reads CASSGTGGHEQYF. DNA for the CDR3: TGTGCCAGCTCCGGGACAGGGGGCCACGAGCAGTACTTC. Looking up the rest from reference TRBV19 and TRBJ2-7 gives the full variable domain: DGGITQSPKYLFRKEGQNVTLSCEQNLNHDAMYWYRQDPGQGLRLIYYSQIVNDFQKGDIAEGYSVSREKKESFPLTVTSAQKNPTAFYLCASSGTGGHEQYFGPGTRLTVT.

The chain has TRBV28 and TRBJ2-3; 8 nucleotides agree with TRBD1. Germline CDR1 reads MDHEN; CDR2 reads SYDVKM. V shed 1 base, J shed 5 bases, and the junction held 5 bases outside the gene matches. This CDR3 has 15 residues. The CDR3 loop reads CASSLSGQGEDTQYF. DNA of the CDR3: TGTGCCAGCAGTTTATCCGGACAGGGAGAAGATACGCAGTATTTT.

The chain recombines TRBV7-2 with TRBJ2-7; no definite D call. The V gene lost 4 bases and the J gene lost 7 bases, with 8 bases spanning the gap. This CDR3 region has 11 residues. The germline V gene has CDR1 SGHTA and CDR2 FQGNSA. CDR3: CASSSLKEQYF. The DNA of the CDR3 is TGTGCCAGCAGCTCCCTCAAGGAGCAGTACTTC.